The 31 T cell receptor beta chains listed next were all sequenced from one sample in a study of tumor and adjacent non-tumor tissue in lung cancer. The template was RNA from unsorted bulk tissue. TCRbeta libraries were built with three rounds of nested PCR, modified from ARM-PCR. TCRdb called the multiplex PCR reads again in MiXCR, with one record for every CDR3 protein. The sample shows 120,000 or so distinct CDR3 sequences, roughly 67% of them seen only once. Material: lung tumor tissue. The source of these receptors is a man aged 30-40 years with non-small cell lung cancer.

To note about this clonotype: A much larger clone lies a single base off, so this may be a read error. The chain couples TRBV7-6 to TRBJ1-1; TRBD1 matches at 9 bases. CDR1 SGHVS and CDR2 FNYEAQ come from the germline V gene. This CDR3 contains 16 residues. This CDR3 reads CASSLNPDRGITEVFF. The CDR3 region has the DNA TGTGCCAGCAGCTTAAACCCGGACAGGGGAATCACTGAAGTTTTCTTT.

This clonotype was detected only once. The chain couples TRBV12-3 or TRBV12-4 to TRBJ1-2, with D hard to call. This CDR3 has 11 amino acids. V lost 6 bases and J 7 bases, leaving 9 bases between the germline ends. CDR3 nucleotides: TGTGCCAGCAGACTAGGGATTGGCTACACCTTC. It specifies CASRLGIGYTF.

This clonotype was recorded at least ten times. V usage is TRBV11-2 and J usage is TRBJ2-3; the match to TRBD2 covers 12 bases. The CDR3 sequence is 16 residues long. J lost 7 bases, V lost 1 base, and 6 bases had no gene match. Germline loops: CDR1 SGHAT, CDR2 FQNNGV. The CDR3 coding sequence is TGTGCCAGCAGCTTAGCCCCTAGCGGGGGGGCGAATACGCAGTATTTT. Amino acid sequence: CASSLAPSGGANTQYF.

With respect to this clonotype: This sequence may be a read error, since a much larger clone differs from it by one base. The chain joins TRBV20-1 to TRBJ1-1; D is ambiguous. The CDR3 consists of 11 residues. V was clipped by 1 base and J by 0 bases, with 0 bases between them. CDR1 DFQATT and CDR2 SNEGSKA come from the germline V gene (reference sequence). Here the CDR3 DNA reads TGCAGTGCTAGAGTGAACACTGAAGCTTTCTTT. This sequence encodes CSARVNTEAFF.

In its sample, this clonotype was seen many times. This chain links TRBV20-1 with TRBJ2-2, with no clear D. The germline gives CDR1 DFQATT, CDR2 SNEGSKA (reference sequence). CDR3 size: 14 residues. Trimming removed 0 bases from V and 6 bases from J, with 11 bases in between. The CDR3 spells CSARERPFSGELFF. In DNA form, the CDR3 reads TGCAGTGCTAGAGAGAGGCCTTTCTCCGGGGAGCTGTTTTTT.

Concerning this clonotype: Since a much larger clone is just one base distant, this may be a read error. V usage is TRBV20-1 and J usage is TRBJ2-1; 8 nucleotides match TRBD2. CDR3 length: 15 residues. Unmatched junction bases numbered 15, after V lost 6 bases and J lost 8 bases. The germline V gene has CDR1 DFQATT and CDR2 SNEGSKA (reference sequence). CDR3 loop: CSASLREGLADEQFF. The CDR3 coding sequence is TGCAGTGCCTCACTCCGGGAGGGCCTTGCGGATGAGCAGTTCTTC.

As to this clonotype: A single base separates this from a much larger clone, so it may be a read error. The chain couples TRBV20-1 to TRBJ1-2; 10 bases match TRBD1. This CDR3 is built from 14 residues. V lost 6 bases, J lost 5 bases, and 9 bases stayed unmatched. The germline V gene has CDR1 DFQATT and CDR2 SNEGSKA (reference sequence). CDR3 in amino acids: CSAWDRGHLYGYTF. CDR3 nucleotides: TGCAGTGCCTGGGACAGGGGCCACCTTTATGGCTACACCTTC.

This clonotype was found a few times. Compared with germline, one end of the junction differs, possibly owing to a read error. The gene calls are TRBV20-1 and TRBJ2-7, with D tentatively TRBD2 (5 bases). Looked up from germline, CDR1 is DFQATT and CDR2 is SNEGSKA (reference sequence). The CDR3 runs to 11 residues. The CDR3 loop is CNARRGYEQYF. The CDR3 nucleotides read TGCAATGCTCGACGGGGCTACGAGCAGTACTTC.

Comments on this clonotype: A much larger clone lies a single base off, so this may be a read error. This chain uses TRBV6-5 with TRBJ2-5, with TRBD2 identical over 7 bases. This CDR3 has 14 amino acids. Germline lookup yields CDR1 MNHEY and CDR2 SVGAGI. The V and J ends lost 9 bases and 7 bases, in that order; junction bases with no gene match: 14. The CDR3 coding sequence is TGTGCCAGGGGCCCCACTAGCGCCTGGGGGACCCAGTACTTC. It is translated as CARGPTSAWGTQYF.

On this clonotype itself: This may arise from a read error, as a much more abundant clone is one base away. This rearrangement joins TRBV6-5 to TRBJ2-7, with TRBD1 matching over 11 bases. The V gene end was trimmed by 4 bases and the J gene end by 5 bases; junction bases not matched to a gene: 13. The CDR3 has 17 amino acids. Germline V gene sequence: CDR1 MNHEY, CDR2 SVGAGI. The CDR3 reads CASSLKPPGQGVHEQYF. The DNA of the CDR3 is TGTGCCAGCAGTTTGAAACCTCCGGGACAGGGGGTCCACGAGCAGTACTTC.

Concerning this clonotype: At one end, the junction sequence differs from germline, possibly due to a read error. J is TRBJ2-7 and V is TRBV11-2; 10 bases agree with TRBD2. The CDR3 is 16 residues long. Germline CDR1 is SGHAT and CDR2 is FQNNGV. CDR3 residues: CASSLANLAGVYVQYF. CDR3 in DNA: TGTGCCAGCAGCTTAGCGAACCTAGCGGGAGTCTACGTGCAGTACTTC.

As to this clonotype: At one boundary the junction diverges from the germline segment, which might be a read error. The chain has TRBV11-2 and TRBJ2-7; D is unclear. The CDR3 consists of 15 residues. Germline CDR1 is SGHAT and CDR2 is FQNNGV. The CDR3: CASSLDQLIGLFATF. The CDR3 nucleotides are TGTGCCAGCAGCTTAGATCAGCTGATAGGGCTGTTCGCCACCTTC. Combining the CDR3 with reference TRBV11-2 and TRBJ2-7 gives the whole variable domain EAGVAQSPRYKIIEKRQSVAFWCNPISGHATLYWYQQILGQGPKLLIQFQNNGVVDDSQLPKDRFSAERLKGVDSTLKIQPAKLEDSAVYLCASSLDQLIGLFATFGPGTRLTVT.

This clonotype is medium-sized by share. The chain is built from TRBV11-1 and TRBJ1-1, with D maybe TRBD1 (6 bases). The V end lost 4 bases, the J end lost 5 bases, and 17 bases lay between the germline ends. Germline V gene sequence: CDR1 SGHAT, CDR2 FQDESV (reference sequence). This CDR3 comprises 15 residues. The CDR3 is CASSSRSGEGTEAFF. The CDR3 nucleotides are TGTGCCAGCAGCTCTAGGTCAGGGGAAGGAACTGAAGCTTTCTTT.

This clonotype is labeled medium-sized (0.01 to 0.1%). V gene TRBV11-2 combines with J gene TRBJ2-2; D perhaps matches TRBD2 (7 bases). CDR3 size: 16 residues. V was trimmed by 5 bases and J by 7 bases, leaving 20 bases between them. Germline V CDR1 and CDR2: SGHAT, FQNNGV. The CDR3 sequence is CASSDSVGGAGGELFF. CDR3 nucleotide sequence: TGTGCCAGCAGCGACTCAGTAGGGGGGGCCGGCGGGGAGCTGTTTTTT. The full variable domain, rest sourced from reference TRBV11-2 and TRBJ2-2, is EAGVAQSPRYKIIEKRQSVAFWCNPISGHATLYWYQQILGQGPKLLIQFQNNGVVDDSQLPKDRFSAERLKGVDSTLKIQPAKLEDSAVYLCASSDSVGGAGGELFFGEGSRLTVL.

With respect to this clonotype: One junction end disagrees with the germline gene, perhaps due to a read error. CDR3 DNA sequence: TGTACCACCAGTGAACCCGGACAGAGAGCTCAGTTCTTC. This gives the protein CTTSEPGQRAQFF. This chain uses TRBV24-1 with TRBJ2-1; a possible D gene is TRBD1 (6 bases). The CDR3 sequence is 13 residues long. Germline values: CDR1 KGHDR, CDR2 SFDVKD.

This clonotype was found a few times. One base away lies a much larger clone, so this may be a sequencing read error. The rearrangement joins TRBV29-1 to TRBJ2-2, with 9 bases aligning to TRBD2. The germline V gene has CDR1 SQVTM and CDR2 ANQGSEA. The CDR3 length is 13 residues. CDR3 nucleotides: TGCGGCGTTATAACCTATAGCGGGGGAAGGCTGTTTTTT. Its translation: CGVITYSGGRLFF.

To note about this clonotype: A read error may produce the germline difference seen at one junction end. This sequence joins TRBV29-1 and TRBJ2-1, with TRBD2 identical over 7 bases. Germline CDR1 is SQVTM and CDR2 is ANQGSEA. The CDR3 has 14 residues. The CDR3 coding sequence is TGCAGCGTTGCCCCAGCGGGAAGCAGGAATGAGCAGTTTTTC. This codes for CSVAPAGSRNEQFF.

The chain employs TRBV5-4 and TRBJ2-7; D possibly corresponds to TRBD1 (5 bases). V was pared by 5 bases and J by 7 bases, with 22 bases between. The CDR3 totals 15 residues. Germline V CDR1 and CDR2: SGHNT, YYREEE (reference sequence). The CDR3 loop reads CASSYGREGAWEQYF. The DNA for the CDR3 is TGTGCCAGCAGTTATGGCAGGGAAGGGGCTTGGGAGCAGTACTTC.

With regard to this clonotype: A junction boundary mismatches the germline segment, possibly from a read error. V is TRBV11-3 and J is TRBJ1-6; D unclear. CDR3 length: 15 amino acids. Germline V CDR1 and CDR2: SGHNT, YENEEA. CDR3 DNA sequence: TGTGTCAGCAGCATAAACAGCCCATATAATTCACCCCTCCACTTT. Translation: CVSSINSPYNSPLHF.

This clonotype was counted a single time. A much larger clone sits a single nucleotide away, making a read error possible. The rearrangement joins TRBV12-3 or TRBV12-4 to TRBJ1-2; possibly TRBD1 for D (5 bases). The CDR3 length is 14 residues. V lost 5 bases and J 5 bases, leaving 15 bases between the germline ends. The CDR3 region has the DNA TGTGCCAGCAGTACGCAGGGCGGGGTATATGGCTACACCTTC. Translation: CASSTQGGVYGYTF.

This chain joins TRBV6-2 or TRBV6-3 and TRBJ1-2; D is ambiguous. This CDR3 is built from 13 residues. V shed 8 bases and J shed 4 bases, with 14 bases lying between them. CDR1 is MNHEY, CDR2 SVGEGT, per germline. The CDR3 DNA reads as TGTGCCAGCGGTGACTCAGGTTCCTATGGCTACACCTTC. This gives the protein CASGDSGSYGYTF.

This clonotype was picked up a small number of times. The CDR3 is CASQERESRRGVAPLHF. In nucleotides, the CDR3 is TGTGCCAGCCAAGAAAGGGAGAGTCGTCGGGGTGTGGCACCCCTCCACTTT. V gene TRBV13 combines with J gene TRBJ1-6; D remains ambiguous. The germline V gene encodes CDR1 PRHDT and CDR2 FYEKMQ (reference sequence). V was clipped by 8 bases and J by 11 bases, with 28 bases between them. The CDR3 is 17 residues long.

About this clonotype itself: A read error may explain this, as a much larger clone is one base away. The V gene is TRBV6-5, the J gene TRBJ2-2; TRBD2 agrees at 10 bases. The germline CDR1 and CDR2 sequences are MNHEY and SVGAGI. The CDR3 loop spans 14 amino acids. With V trimmed by 7 bases and J by 10 bases, 9 bases remained unmatched. The CDR3 loop is CASNSLAGAEELFF. DNA for the CDR3: TGTGCCAGCAATTCCCTAGCGGGAGCCGAGGAGCTGTTTTTT.

This clonotype was seen many times. The chain combines TRBV5-6 with TRBJ2-7; 7 bases are a match to TRBD1. The CDR3 consists of 14 residues. Germline lookup yields CDR1 SGHDT and CDR2 YYEEEE. The trim removed 4 bases at V and 0 bases at J, leaving 4 bases unmatched. The DNA of the CDR3 is TGTGCCAGCAGCAAGGGACAGCTCTCCTACGAGCAGTACTTC. The encoded protein is CASSKGQLSYEQYF.

About this clonotype: A junction boundary mismatches the germline segment, possibly from a read error. This rearrangement joins TRBV29-1 to TRBJ2-5, with 7 bases fitting TRBD1. From germline, CDR1 is SQVTM and CDR2 ANQGSEA. The CDR3 sequence is 13 residues long. CDR3 nucleotides: TGCAGAGTTGGGTTGACAGGGCACGTGACTCAGTACTTC. This encodes CRVGLTGHVTQYF. The full variable domain, rest sourced from reference TRBV29-1 and TRBJ2-5, is SAVISQKPSRDICQRGTSLTIQCQVDSQVTMMFWYRQQPGQSLTLIATANQGSEATYESGFVIDKFPISRPNLTFSTLTVSNMSPEDSSIYLCRVGLTGHVTQYFGPGTRLLVL.

Remarks on this clonotype: Being one base from a much bigger clone, this may be a read error. The chain joins TRBV12-3 or TRBV12-4 to TRBJ1-2; D ambiguous. The CDR3 runs 14 residues. Trimming left V 7 bases short and J 3 bases short, with 15 bases between. The CDR3 region has the DNA TGTGCCAGCACCGAGGGTATTTGGGACTATGGCTACACCTTC. Its protein product is CASTEGIWDYGYTF.

The V gene is TRBV12-3 or TRBV12-4, the J gene TRBJ1-2; D call uncertain. Deletions cut 7 bases from V and 6 bases from J, with 12 bases between. The CDR3 loop spans 12 amino acids. CDR3 in amino acids: CASNMTGHGYTF. The CDR3, as DNA: TGTGCCAGCAATATGACGGGTCATGGCTACACCTTC.

The chain recombines TRBV5-4 with TRBJ1-4; D possibly corresponds to TRBD1 (5 bases). This CDR3 spans 15 amino acids. Germline CDR1 reads SGHNT; CDR2 reads YYREEE (reference sequence). Written as DNA, the CDR3 is TGTGTCATCAGCATTGGAGGCCAGGGTGGGGAAAAACTGTTTTTT. Translation gives CVISIGGQGGEKLFF.

About this clonotype: The junction departs from germline at one end; a sequencing error may be responsible. V gene TRBV20-1 combines with J gene TRBJ2-7; no definite D call. The germline V gene encodes CDR1 DFQATT and CDR2 SNEGSKA (reference sequence). This CDR3 spans 14 amino acids. CDR3 loop: CSPSSSGYSYEQYF. Written as DNA, the CDR3 is TGCAGTCCTAGTAGCTCAGGATACTCCTACGAGCAGTACTTC.

Worth noting for this clonotype: At one of its ends the junction is not consistent with the germline gene, which may arise from a read error. V and J are TRBV12-5 and TRBJ2-5; 7 bases are shared with TRBD2. CDR3 length: 15 residues. Germline V gene sequence: CDR1 LGHNT, CDR2 FRNRAP. The chain's CDR3 is CASGSSEGREETQYF. The CDR3 nucleotides are TGTGCCAGTGGTTCGAGCGAAGGGAGGGAAGAGACCCAGTACTTC.

With regard to this clonotype: A read error is likely, as this CDR3 ends without the conserved phenylalanine or tryptophan. This rearrangement joins TRBV20-1 to TRBJ2-3; 10 nucleotides match TRBD2. CDR1 DFQATT and CDR2 SNEGSKA come from the germline V gene (reference sequence). The CDR3 runs to 14 residues. V lost 3 bases and J lost 4; bases outside the gene matches: 4. Here the CDR3 reads CSASGAGGPDTQYS. The CDR3 nucleotides read TGCAGTGCTAGCGGAGCGGGGGGGCCAGATACGCAGTATTCT.